In this sample, the clone carrying this T cell receptor beta chain turned up once. Germline assignment: CDR1 MDHEN and CDR2 SYDVKM. V lost 5 bases and J 7 bases, leaving 14 bases between the germline ends. This CDR3 comprises 13 residues. The repertoire was sequenced with immunoSEQ multiplex PCR; TCRdb's copy has only in-frame clones and lacks some. This table has roughly 200,000 clones, approximately 88% appearing once. The sample originates from a study of blood T cell repertoires in COVID-19. This TCR derives from a middle-aged woman with COVID-19, enrolled during active disease. Material for sequencing was peripheral blood. The chain uses TRBV28 and TRBJ1-1; D is unresolved. The CDR3 loop reads CASSPNTFGEAFF. In DNA, the CDR3 is TGTGCCAGCAGTCCCAACACCTTTGGTGAAGCTTTCTTT. Full variable domain (rest looked up from reference TRBV28 and TRBJ1-1): DVKVTQSSRYLVKRTGEKVFLECVQDMDHENMFWYRQDPGLGLRLIYFSYDVKMKEKGDIPEGYSVSREKKERFSLILESASTNQTSMYLCASSPNTFGEAFFGQGTRLTVV.